These 11 T cell receptor beta chains were all obtained from the same sample, sequenced in a study of blood T cell repertoires in COVID-19. Profiling relied on immunoSEQ multiplex PCR, and the TCRdb table lists in-frame clones only, not all of them. This table has 400,000 or so clones, about 90% appearing once. Sequenced material: PBMCs or T cells enriched from blood (not recorded which). The receptors shown here come from a man younger than 35 who had recovered from COVID-19.

The CDR3 region has the DNA TGTGCCAGCGCCTCAGGGGATCGTGACTATGGCTACACCTTC. This translates into CASASGDRDYGYTF. The chain combines TRBV18 with TRBJ1-2; D is possibly TRBD1 (6 bases). Deletions cut 8 bases from V and 3 bases from J, with 16 bases between. The CDR3 loop spans 14 amino acids. The germline CDR1 and CDR2 sequences are KGHSH and LQKENI.

CDR3 protein: CASSYPQVAGGYTF. The CDR3, as DNA: TGTGCCAGCAGTTACCCCCAGGTCGCTGGTGGCTACACCTTC. The chain combines TRBV6-6 with TRBJ1-2, with D hard to call. Germline V lookup: CDR1 MNHNY, CDR2 SVGAGI (reference sequence). Deletions cut 2 bases from V and 7 bases from J, with 14 bases between. The CDR3 is 14 residues long.

V gene TRBV18 combines with J gene TRBJ1-3; no clear D. This CDR3 has 15 amino acids. Germline V CDR1 and CDR2: KGHSH, LQKENI. V lost 0 bases, J lost 0 bases, and 6 bases lay in between. The CDR3 here is CASSPPAPSGNTIYF. In DNA form, the CDR3 reads TGTGCCAGCTCACCACCGGCACCCTCTGGAAACACCATATATTTT.

This clone was recorded once. V is TRBV5-4 and J is TRBJ1-1, with TRBD1 matching over 8 bases. The germline gives CDR1 SGHNT, CDR2 YYREEE (reference sequence). The CDR3 extends over 15 amino acids. J gave up 3 bases and V 3 bases, and 7 bases lay outside the gene matches. CDR3 amino acids: CASSYPTGAHTEAFF. Written as DNA, the CDR3 is TGTGCCAGCAGCTACCCGACAGGGGCCCACACTGAAGCTTTCTTT.

The chain is built from TRBV7-9 and TRBJ1-2; 12 bases line up with TRBD1. Per germline, CDR1 SEHNR and CDR2 FQNEAQ (reference sequence). The CDR3 contains 14 residues. Trimming cost V 1 base and J 7 bases; bases outside gene matches: 1. CDR3 DNA sequence: TGTGCCAGCAGCTTAGAGGGACAGGGGGCTGGCTACACCTTC. Protein sequence: CASSLEGQGAGYTF.

The chain uses TRBV10-3 and TRBJ1-1; no clear D. The CDR3 is made up of 15 amino acids. Trimming left V 1 base short and J 2 bases short, with 11 bases between. Germline lookup yields CDR1 ENHRY and CDR2 SYGVKD. The CDR3 coding sequence is TGTGCCATCAGTGAGTTCGGGGTTTCAAACACTGAAGCTTTCTTT. It is translated as CAISEFGVSNTEAFF.

This clone was observed a single time. The chain employs TRBV6-1 and TRBJ2-3; 10 positions agree with TRBD2. Germline CDR1 MNHNS, CDR2 SASEGT. CDR3 size: 16 residues. The V segment lost 2 bases and the J segment 5 bases; nucleotides outside the gene matches: 7. The chain's CDR3 is CASSELLAGVQDTQYF. The CDR3 bases are TGTGCCAGCAGTGAACTTCTAGCGGGAGTCCAAGATACGCAGTATTTT.

V gene TRBV20-1 combines with J gene TRBJ2-3; perhaps TRBD2 as D (5 bases). This CDR3 region has 13 residues. CDR1 and CDR2 from the germline V gene are DFQATT and SNEGSKA (reference sequence). With 3 bases removed from V and 6 bases from J, the gap between germline ends came to 13 bases. The CDR3 DNA follows: TGCAGTGCTAGTCGGCAGTCGGGGGATACGCAGTATTTT. Residues: CSASRQSGDTQYF.

The genes are TRBV29-1 and TRBJ2-2; 13 bases line up with TRBD2. The CDR3 length is 15 residues. V lost 4 bases, J lost 4 bases, and 3 bases stayed unmatched. Germline CDR1 and CDR2: SQVTM and ANQGSEA. The CDR3 DNA is TGCAGCGTTGGGGGGACTAGCGGGGTCACCGGGGAGCTGTTTTTT. Protein sequence: CSVGGTSGVTGELFF.

Regarding this clone: Relative to the germline gene, one junction end is altered; a read error may explain this. The chain couples TRBV20-1 to TRBJ2-1, with 9 bases that match TRBD1. CDR1 DFQATT and CDR2 SNEGSKA come from the germline V gene (reference sequence). This CDR3 contains 11 residues. The CDR3 DNA sequence: TGCAGTGCTGGTCGGGACAGGGATTTAGTCTTC. Its protein product is CSAGRDRDLVF.

The chain carries TRBV5-1 and TRBJ1-1; 10 nucleotides agree with TRBD1. Looked up from germline, CDR1 is SGHRS and CDR2 is YFSETQ. V lost 0 bases, J lost 4 bases, and 6 bases stayed unmatched. The CDR3 length is 16 residues. This CDR3 is CASSLGQGALGTEAFF. The CDR3 DNA reads as TGCGCCAGCAGCTTGGGACAGGGGGCTTTGGGCACTGAAGCTTTCTTT.